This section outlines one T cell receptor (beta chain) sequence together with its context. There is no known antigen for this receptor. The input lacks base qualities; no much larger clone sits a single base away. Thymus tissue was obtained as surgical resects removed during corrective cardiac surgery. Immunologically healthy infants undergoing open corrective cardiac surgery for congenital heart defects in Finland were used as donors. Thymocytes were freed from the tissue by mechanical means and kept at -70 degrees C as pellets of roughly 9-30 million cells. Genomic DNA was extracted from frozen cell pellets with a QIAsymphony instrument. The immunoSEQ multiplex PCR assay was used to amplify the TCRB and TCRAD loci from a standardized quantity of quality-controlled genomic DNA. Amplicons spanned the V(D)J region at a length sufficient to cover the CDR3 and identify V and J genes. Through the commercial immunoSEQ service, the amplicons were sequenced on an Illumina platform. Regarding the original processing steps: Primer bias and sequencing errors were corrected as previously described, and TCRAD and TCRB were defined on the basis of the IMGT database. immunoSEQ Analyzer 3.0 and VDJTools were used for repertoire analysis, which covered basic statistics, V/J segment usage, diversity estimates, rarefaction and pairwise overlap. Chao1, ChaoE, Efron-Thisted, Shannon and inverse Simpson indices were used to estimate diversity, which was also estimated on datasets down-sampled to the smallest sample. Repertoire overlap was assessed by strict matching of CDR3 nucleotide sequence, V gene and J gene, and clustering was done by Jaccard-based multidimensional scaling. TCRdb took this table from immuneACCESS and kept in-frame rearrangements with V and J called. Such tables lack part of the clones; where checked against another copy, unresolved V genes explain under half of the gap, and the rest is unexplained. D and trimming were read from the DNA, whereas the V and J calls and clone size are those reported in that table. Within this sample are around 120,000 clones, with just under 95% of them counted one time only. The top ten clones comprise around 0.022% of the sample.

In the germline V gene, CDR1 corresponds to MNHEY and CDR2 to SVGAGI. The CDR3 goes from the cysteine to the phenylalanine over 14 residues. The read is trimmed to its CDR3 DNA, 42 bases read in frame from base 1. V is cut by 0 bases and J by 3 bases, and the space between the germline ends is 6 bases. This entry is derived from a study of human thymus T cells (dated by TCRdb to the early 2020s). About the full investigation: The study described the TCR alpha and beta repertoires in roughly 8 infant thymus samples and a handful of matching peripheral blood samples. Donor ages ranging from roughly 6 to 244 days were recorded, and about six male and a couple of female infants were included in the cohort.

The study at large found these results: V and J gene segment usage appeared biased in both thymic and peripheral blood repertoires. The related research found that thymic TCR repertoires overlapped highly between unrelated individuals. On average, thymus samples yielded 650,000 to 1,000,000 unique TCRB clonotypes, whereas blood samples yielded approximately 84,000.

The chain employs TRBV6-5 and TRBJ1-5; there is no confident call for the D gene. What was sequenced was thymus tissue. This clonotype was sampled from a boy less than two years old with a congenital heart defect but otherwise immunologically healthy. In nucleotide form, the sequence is TGTGCCAGCAGTTACTCCCCACTCAATCAGCCCCAGCATTTT. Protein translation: CASSYSPLNQPQHF.